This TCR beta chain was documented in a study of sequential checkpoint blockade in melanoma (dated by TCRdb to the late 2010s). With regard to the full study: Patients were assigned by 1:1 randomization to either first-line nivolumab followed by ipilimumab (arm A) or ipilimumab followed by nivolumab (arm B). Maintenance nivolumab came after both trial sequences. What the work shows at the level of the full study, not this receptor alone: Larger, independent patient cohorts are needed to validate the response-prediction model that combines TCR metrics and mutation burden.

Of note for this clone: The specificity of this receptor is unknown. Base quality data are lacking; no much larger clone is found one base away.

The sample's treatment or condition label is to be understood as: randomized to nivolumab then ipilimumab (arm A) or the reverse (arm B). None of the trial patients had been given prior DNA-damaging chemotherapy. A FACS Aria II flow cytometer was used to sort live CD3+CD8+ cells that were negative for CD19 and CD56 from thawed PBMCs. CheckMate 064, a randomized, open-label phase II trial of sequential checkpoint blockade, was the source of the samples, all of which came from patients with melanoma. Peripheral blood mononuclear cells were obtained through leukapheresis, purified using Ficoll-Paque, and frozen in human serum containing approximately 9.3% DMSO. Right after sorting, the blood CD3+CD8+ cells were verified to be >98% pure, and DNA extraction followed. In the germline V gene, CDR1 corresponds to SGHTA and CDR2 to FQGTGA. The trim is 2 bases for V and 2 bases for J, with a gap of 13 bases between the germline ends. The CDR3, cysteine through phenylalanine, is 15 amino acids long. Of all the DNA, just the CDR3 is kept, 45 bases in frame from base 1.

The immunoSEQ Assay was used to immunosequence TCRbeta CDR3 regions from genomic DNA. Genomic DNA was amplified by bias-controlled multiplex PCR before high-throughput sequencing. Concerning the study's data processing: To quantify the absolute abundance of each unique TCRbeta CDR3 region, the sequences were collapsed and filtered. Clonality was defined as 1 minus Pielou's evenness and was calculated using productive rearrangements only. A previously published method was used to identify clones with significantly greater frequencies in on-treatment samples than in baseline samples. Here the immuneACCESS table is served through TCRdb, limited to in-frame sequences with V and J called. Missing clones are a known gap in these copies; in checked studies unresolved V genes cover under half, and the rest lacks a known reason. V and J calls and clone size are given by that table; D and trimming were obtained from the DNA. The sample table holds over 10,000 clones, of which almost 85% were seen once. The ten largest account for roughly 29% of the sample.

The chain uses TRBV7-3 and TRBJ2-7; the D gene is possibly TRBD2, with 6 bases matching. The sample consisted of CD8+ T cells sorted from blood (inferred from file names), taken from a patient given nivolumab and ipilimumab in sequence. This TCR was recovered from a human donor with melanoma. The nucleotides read TGTGCCAGCAGCTTAGGGGGACTTCCGACCTACGAGCAGTACTTC. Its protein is CASSLGGLPTYEQYF.